This T cell receptor beta chain was sequenced during a study of OX40 agonist ivuxolimab in advanced cancers. Study background: Anti-PD-1, anti-PD-L1 or anti-CTLA-4 therapy given earlier was allowed, and approximately 40% had some.

In germline, CDR1 is SGHNT, CDR2 YENEEA. V lost 1 base to trimming and J lost 4 bases; unmatched junction nucleotides: 13. The CDR3 totals 20 residues. Repertoires were generated with immunoSEQ multiplex PCR, while TCRdb's copy carries only in-frame clones and drops some. The data show about 70,000 clones, with 80% to 85% seen just once and around 5% held by the top ten. The source of this sequence is an adult with an advanced solid tumor such as melanoma, head and neck, liver or kidney cancer. The sample was CD4+ or CD8+ T cells sorted from blood, taken in a trial of the OX40 agonist ivuxolimab. The chain joins TRBV11-3 to TRBJ2-1, with 13 bases matching TRBD2. The DNA for the CDR3 is TGTGCCAGCAGCTTAGTTACGCTCGTTGGACTAGCGGGGGTATACAATGAGCAGTTCTTC. Encoded protein: CASSLVTLVGLAGVYNEQFF.